A single sample is the source of the 13 T cell receptor beta chains below, sequenced in a study of long-term antiretroviral therapy in people with HIV. Assay version v3.0 of immunoSEQ was used, and it was run at survey level. The assay was immunoSEQ multiplex PCR, and TCRdb's table has in-frame clones only and misses some. The table records around 25,000 clones, roughly 82% of them present only once. This specimen consisted of unsorted PBMCs, obtained 1.1 years before starting antiretroviral therapy. The receptors were sampled from a woman younger than 45 with HIV.

Notes on this clone: The CDR3 does not end in the conserved phenylalanine or tryptophan, so this is likely a read error. V and J are TRBV19 and TRBJ1-6; 9 bases map to TRBD1. Per the germline V gene, CDR1 is LNHDA and CDR2 is SQIVND (reference sequence). Trimming cost V 3 bases and J 9 bases; bases outside gene matches: 0. This CDR3 has 13 amino acids. The CDR3 protein is CASSMDRGSPLHL. CDR3 nucleotide sequence: TGTGCCAGTAGTATGGACAGGGGTTCACCCCTCCACCTT.

The chain combines TRBV5-1 with TRBJ1-1; no reliable D call. The CDR3 loop spans 18 amino acids. CDR1 SGHRS and CDR2 YFSETQ come from the germline V gene. V dropped 2 bases and J dropped 3 bases, with 23 bases sitting between them. CDR3 amino acids: CASSLGRETRQIDTEAFF. CDR3 bases: TGCGCCAGCAGCTTAGGGAGAGAAACCAGGCAGATTGACACTGAAGCTTTCTTT.

This sequence joins TRBV5-1 and TRBJ2-1; TRBD1 might be the D (6 bases). Germline CDR1 reads SGHRS; CDR2 reads YFSETQ. The germline V and J ends were trimmed by 2 bases and 3 bases, with 12 bases remaining between them. This CDR3 has 15 residues. The CDR3, as DNA: TGCGCCAGCAGCTTCTACAGGGAAAACTACAATGAGCAGTTCTTC. Residues: CASSFYRENYNEQFF.

This chain joins TRBV2 and TRBJ1-1, with 9 bases matching TRBD1. Germline V CDR1 and CDR2: SNHLY, FYNNEI. The CDR3 is 15 residues long. With V trimmed by 7 bases and J by 0 bases, 6 bases remained unmatched. CDR3 residues: CASNRGPFMNTEAFF. The CDR3 nucleotides are TGTGCCAGCAACAGGGGGCCGTTCATGAACACTGAAGCTTTCTTT.

The chain combines TRBV7-3 with TRBJ2-2; 7 bases line up with TRBD1. Germline assignment: CDR1 SGHTA and CDR2 FQGTGA. The CDR3 is 17 amino acids. Trimming cost V 2 bases and J 7 bases; bases outside gene matches: 13. The CDR3 reads CASSLLPPGTVGGELFF. The DNA of the CDR3 is TGTGCCAGCAGCTTACTACCCCCCGGGACAGTCGGCGGGGAGCTGTTTTTT.

The chain combines TRBV7-3 with TRBJ2-2; D uncertain. V was clipped by 5 bases and J by 1 base, with 8 bases between them. The CDR3 is made up of 14 amino acids. The germline gives CDR1 SGHTA, CDR2 FQGTGA. CDR3 amino acids: CASSLGVNTGELFF. Here the CDR3 DNA reads TGTGCCAGCAGCCTCGGAGTGAACACCGGGGAGCTGTTTTTT.

The chain combines TRBV5-6 with TRBJ1-2; 11 bases align to TRBD1. Trimming removed 3 bases from V and 4 bases from J; junction bases left unmatched: 5. The CDR3 covers 15 residues. The germline gives CDR1 SGHDT, CDR2 YYEEEE. The CDR3 region is CASSYWDRGAYGYTF. The CDR3 DNA is TGTGCCAGCAGCTACTGGGACAGGGGGGCCTATGGCTACACCTTC.

The chain employs TRBV18 and TRBJ2-7, with D possibly called TRBD1 or TRBD2 (5 bases each). Per germline, CDR1 KGHSH and CDR2 LQKENI. This CDR3 contains 16 residues. Deletions cut 2 bases from V and 2 bases from J, with 16 bases between. The CDR3 DNA is TGTGCCAGCTCACCATCTACCGGGACGGTTACCTACGAGCAGTACGTC. As protein: CASSPSTGTVTYEQYV.

The genes are TRBV12-5 and TRBJ2-1, with TRBD1 matching 7 bases. The CDR3 has 15 residues. Germline trimming cut 8 bases from V and 0 bases from J; bases unmatched to any gene: 7. CDR1 and CDR2 from the germline V gene are LGHNT and FRNRAP. For the CDR3, the DNA is TGTGCTAGTCTTGGGACAGCAAGCTCCTACAATGAGCAGTTCTTC. Its translation: CASLGTASSYNEQFF.

CDR3 coding DNA: TGCGCCAGCAGCTACGGGGCGCGGGAGACCCAGTACTTC. It encodes CASSYGARETQYF. The rearrangement joins TRBV5-1 to TRBJ2-5; perhaps D is TRBD1 or TRBD2 (5 bases each). The length of the CDR3 is 13 residues. Germline lookup yields CDR1 SGHRS and CDR2 YFSETQ. The V end was cut by 3 bases, the J end by 5 bases, with 11 bases between.

The chain carries TRBV6-5 and TRBJ2-1; unclear D gene. CDR3 length equals 14 residues. Between the trimmed V and J ends, which lost 6 bases and 0 bases, there was a span of 9 bases. Germline V CDR1 and CDR2: MNHEY, SVGAGI. The CDR3 region is CASRPDVSYNEQFF. As DNA, the CDR3 is TGTGCCAGCAGGCCTGACGTCTCCTACAATGAGCAGTTCTTC.

The V gene is TRBV11-2, the J gene TRBJ2-3; 9 bases match TRBD1. Germline-derived CDR1 and CDR2 are SGHAT and FQNNGV. This CDR3 has 17 residues. V trimming: 5 bases; J trimming: 0 bases; junction bases outside the gene matches: 9. This CDR3 reads CASSTGTGHPSTDTQYF. The CDR3 nucleotides are TGTGCCAGCAGCACCGGGACAGGGCATCCTAGCACAGATACGCAGTATTTT.

The sample holds a few counts of this clone. This chain links TRBV4-2 with TRBJ2-3; D tentatively reads TRBD1 or TRBD2 (7 bases each). CDR1 and CDR2 from the germline V gene are LGHNA and YNFKEQ. The CDR3 has 14 amino acids. Trimming pared 6 bases from V and 4 bases from J, leaving 14 bases between. The CDR3 DNA follows: TGTGCCAGCAGGGGGGAGGGGGCAGCAGATACGCAGTATTTT. It translates to CASRGEGAADTQYF.